These T cell receptor beta chains were read from a single sample in a study of vaccination effects on CD4 cells after COVID-19. These receptors have no known antigen. The data were produced by immunoSEQ multiplex PCR, yet TCRdb's version contains in-frame clones alone and is incomplete. The sample yields 29,000 or so clones, roughly 74% seen once. Sequencing was performed on CD4+ T cells from PBMCs cultured with HCoV-OC43 spike peptides, taken after COVID-19 vaccination. The receptors were sampled from a human donor who received a COVID-19 vaccine. Each CDR3 is given with its conserved first and last residue. Each record gives: clone size, D gene, J gene, V gene, CDR3 protein, CDR3 DNA. D genes are given only for firm matches. Part of the rows lack a size; the others show once, few, many or a class for expanded clones.

>once|TRBD2|TRBJ2-1|TRBV6-5
CASGERGSYNEQFF
TGTGCCAGTGGCGAGCGGGGCTCCTACAATGAGCAGTTCTTC
>NA|NA|TRBJ1-1|TRBV7-9
CASSANRNTEAFF
TGTGCCAGCAGCGCCAATCGGAACACTGAAGCTTTCTTT
>NA|TRBD2|TRBJ2-1|TRBV5-1
CASSFGGRRYNEQFF
TGCGCCAGCAGCTTCGGCGGGAGGAGGTACAATGAGCAGTTCTTC
>NA|NA|TRBJ1-1|TRBV4-1
CASSGPLRDTEAFF
TGCGCCAGCAGCGGACCACTTCGGGACACTGAAGCTTTCTTT
>few|NA|TRBJ1-1|TRBV6-1
CASSERGDFNTEAFF
TGTGCCAGCAGTGAAAGGGGGGATTTCAACACTGAAGCTTTCTTT
>NA|NA|TRBJ2-7|TRBV7-2
CASSQRSSYEQYF
TGTGCCAGCAGCCAACGTAGCTCCTACGAGCAGTACTTC
>few|NA|TRBJ1-2|TRBV11-2
CASSEGNYGYTF
TGTGCCAGCAGCGAGGGGAACTATGGCTACACCTTC
>NA|TRBD1|TRBJ2-3|TRBV5-1
CASSPNTGERDTQYF
TGCGCCAGCAGCCCAAATACAGGGGAACGGGATACGCAGTATTTT
>NA|NA|TRBJ2-6|TRBV3-1/TRBV3-2
CASSQDLPGTTAGANVLTF
TGTGCCAGCAGCCAAGATTTACCGGGGACGACGGCTGGGGCCAACGTCCTGACTTTC
>NA|NA|TRBJ2-2|TRBV5-1
CASSLVQGATGELFF
TGCGCCAGCAGCTTGGTCCAGGGAGCCACCGGGGAGCTGTTTTTT
>NA|NA|TRBJ1-5|TRBV6-1
CASSEDSWEGVNQPQHF
TGTGCCAGCAGTGAAGATAGTTGGGAGGGGGTCAATCAGCCCCAGCATTTT
>NA|NA|TRBJ2-1|TRBV3-1/TRBV3-2
CASSQRLRSNQFF
TGTGCCAGCAGCCAACGCCTGCGGAGCAACCAGTTCTTC
>NA|NA|TRBJ1-3|TRBV6-2/TRBV6-3
CASSSQRARDSGNTIYF
TGTGCCAGCAGTTCCCAGAGGGCCCGAGACTCTGGAAACACCATATATTTT
>NA|NA|TRBJ1-1|TRBV27
CASSVNTEAFF
TGTGCCAGCAGTGTGAACACTGAAGCTTTCTTT
>medium-sized|TRBD1|TRBJ1-2|TRBV27
CASSLRGQDGYTF
TGTGCCAGCAGCCTCAGGGGGCAGGATGGCTACACCTTC
>NA|NA|TRBJ2-7|TRBV28
CASSLEGLGSHEQYF
TGTGCCAGCAGTTTAGAGGGGTTAGGCTCCCACGAGCAGTACTTC
>NA|NA|TRBJ2-6|TRBV5-1
CASSLRQLDSGANVLTF
TGCGCCAGCAGCTTGAGACAGCTTGACTCTGGGGCCAACGTCCTGACTTTC
>NA|NA|TRBJ2-2|TRBV3-1/TRBV3-2
CASSQDWGGQGAGELFF
TGTGCCAGCAGCCAAGATTGGGGGGGCCAGGGTGCCGGGGAGCTGTTTTTT
>NA|TRBD1|TRBJ1-2|TRBV5-1
CASSTGQGRGYGYTF
TGCGCCAGCAGCACCGGACAGGGGCGAGGCTATGGCTACACCTTC
>NA|NA|TRBJ1-4|TRBV5-4
CASSLEPGPQPSFTNEKLFF
TGTGCCAGCAGCCTAGAGCCGGGACCCCAACCCTCCTTTACGAATGAAAAACTGTTTTTT
>NA|TRBD2|TRBJ2-1|TRBV5-4
CASSPDPGLAYNEQFF
TGTGCCAGCAGCCCCGATCCGGGACTAGCCTACAATGAGCAGTTCTTC
>NA|TRBD2|TRBJ2-3|TRBV5-6
CASRPTSGSTDTQYF
TGTGCCAGCAGGCCTACTAGCGGGAGCACAGATACGCAGTATTTT
>NA|NA|TRBJ2-7|TRBV12-5
CASGSQEYEQYF
TGTGCTAGTGGTTCACAGGAGTACGAGCAGTACTTC
>NA|NA|TRBJ2-5|TRBV2
CASSVVDGWGETQYF
TGTGCCAGCAGTGTTGTGGACGGATGGGGAGAGACCCAGTACTTC
>NA|NA|TRBJ2-5|TRBV4-2
CASSRDWQTQYF
TGTGCCAGCAGCCGGGACTGGCAGACCCAGTACTTC
>NA|NA|TRBJ2-3|TRBV7-2
CASSFRWDTQYF
TGTGCCAGCAGCTTCCGATGGGATACGCAGTATTTT
>NA|NA|TRBJ2-5|TRBV5-8
CASSFGRGMQETQYF
TGTGCCAGCAGCTTTGGCCGGGGGATGCAAGAGACCCAGTACTTC
>NA|NA|TRBJ2-5|TRBV18
CASSPISQETQYF
TGTGCCAGCTCACCAATCTCTCAAGAGACCCAGTACTTC
>NA|TRBD1|TRBJ1-6|TRBV19
CASSVQTGDGSPLHF
TGTGCCAGTAGTGTACAGACAGGGGACGGATCACCCCTCCACTTT
>NA|NA|TRBJ2-3|TRBV12-1
CASSHYLTSLTDTQYF
TGTGCCAGCAGCCATTACCTAACTAGCCTCACAGATACGCAGTATTTT
>NA|NA|TRBJ1-6|TRBV6-5
CASSKPGHFLALHF
TGTGCCAGCAGTAAACCGGGACATTTTCTGGCCCTCCACTTT
>few|NA|TRBJ2-5|TRBV10-1
CASSEPGQQETQYF
TGCGCCAGCAGTGAGCCAGGACAGCAAGAGACCCAGTACTTC
>NA|NA|TRBJ2-5|TRBV5-4
CASSGTSQGQETQYF
TGTGCCAGCAGCGGAACCAGTCAAGGACAAGAGACCCAGTACTTC
>NA|TRBD1|TRBJ1-2|TRBV18
CASSPQRDRGYTF
TGTGCCAGCTCTCCTCAACGGGACAGGGGCTACACCTTC
>few|TRBD1|TRBJ1-6|TRBV12-5
CASGLDRGSPLHF
TGTGCTAGTGGTTTGGACAGGGGATCACCCCTCCACTTT
>NA|TRBD2|TRBJ2-3|TRBV7-9
CASSLARIGRGSTDTQYF
TGTGCCAGCAGCTTAGCCAGAATCGGGCGGGGGTCCACAGATACGCAGTATTTT
>NA|TRBD2|TRBJ2-3|TRBV4-1
CASSQAVLAGAGGTDTQYF
TGCGCCAGCAGCCAAGCAGTACTCGCCGGGGCGGGGGGCACAGATACGCAGTATTTT
>NA|NA|TRBJ1-1|TRBV3-1/TRBV3-2
CASSRGPGGYTEAFF
TGTGCCAGCAGCCGCGGACCAGGAGGATACACTGAAGCTTTCTTT
>NA|NA|TRBJ1-6|TRBV5-1
CASSPGHGNSPLHF
TGCGCCAGCAGCCCCGGACACGGGAATTCACCCCTCCACTTT
>NA|TRBD2|TRBJ2-1|TRBV3-1/TRBV3-2
CASSQAYSGRGNEQFF
TGTGCCAGCAGCCAAGCGTATAGCGGGCGAGGAAATGAGCAGTTCTTC
>NA|TRBD2|TRBJ2-5|TRBV11-2
CASSFGSSGRAWETQYF
TGTGCCAGCAGCTTTGGTTCTAGCGGGAGGGCCTGGGAGACCCAGTACTTC
>medium-sized|TRBD1|TRBJ2-5|TRBV24-1
CATSVLDRYQETQYF
TGTGCCACCAGTGTGCTGGACAGGTACCAAGAGACCCAGTACTTC
>NA|NA|TRBJ2-2|TRBV6-4
CASSVYSGDTGELFF
TGTGCCAGCAGTGTATATAGCGGTGACACCGGGGAGCTGTTTTTT
>NA|TRBD1|TRBJ2-7|TRBV6-5
CASSSDRGPVYEQYF
TGTGCCAGCAGTTCGGACAGGGGACCTGTCTACGAGCAGTACTTC
>few|NA|TRBJ1-3|TRBV30
CAYAGKGLSGNTIYF
TGTGCCTACGCCGGTAAGGGACTCTCTGGAAACACCATATATTTT
>NA|TRBD1|TRBJ2-7|TRBV29-1
CSVTGQGANEQYF
TGCAGCGTTACGGGACAGGGGGCAAACGAGCAGTACTTC
>few|NA|TRBJ1-2|TRBV19
CASMGREGYGYTF
TGTGCCAGTATGGGAAGAGAGGGATATGGCTACACCTTC
>NA|NA|TRBJ2-1|TRBV9
CASSVDGAAYNEQFF
TGTGCCAGCAGCGTAGACGGAGCGGCCTACAATGAGCAGTTCTTC
>NA|NA|TRBJ2-3|TRBV18
CASSPATRTDTQYF
TGTGCCAGCTCACCAGCCACGCGCACAGATACGCAGTATTTT
>few|NA|TRBJ2-5|TRBV4-1
CASSQDGRRETQYF
TGCGCCAGCAGCCAAGATGGCAGGAGGGAGACCCAGTACTTC
>NA|NA|TRBJ2-5|TRBV5-4
CASSLGEWRETQYF
TGTGCCAGCAGCTTGGGGGAGTGGCGAGAGACCCAGTACTTC
>once|NA|TRBJ2-3|TRBV30
CALRVGAGDTQYF
TGTGCTCTCCGTGTAGGGGCCGGGGATACGCAGTATTTT
>NA|NA|TRBJ2-1|TRBV21-1
CASSKYINDEQFF
TGTGCCAGCAGCAAATATATCAACGATGAGCAGTTCTTC
>NA|NA|TRBJ1-1|TRBV4-1
CASSQDPQGNTEAFF
TGCGCCAGCAGCCAAGACCCACAGGGGAACACTGAAGCTTTCTTT
>NA|NA|TRBJ2-2|TRBV27
CASSLAAGELFF
TGTGCCAGCAGTTTAGCAGCCGGGGAGCTGTTTTTT